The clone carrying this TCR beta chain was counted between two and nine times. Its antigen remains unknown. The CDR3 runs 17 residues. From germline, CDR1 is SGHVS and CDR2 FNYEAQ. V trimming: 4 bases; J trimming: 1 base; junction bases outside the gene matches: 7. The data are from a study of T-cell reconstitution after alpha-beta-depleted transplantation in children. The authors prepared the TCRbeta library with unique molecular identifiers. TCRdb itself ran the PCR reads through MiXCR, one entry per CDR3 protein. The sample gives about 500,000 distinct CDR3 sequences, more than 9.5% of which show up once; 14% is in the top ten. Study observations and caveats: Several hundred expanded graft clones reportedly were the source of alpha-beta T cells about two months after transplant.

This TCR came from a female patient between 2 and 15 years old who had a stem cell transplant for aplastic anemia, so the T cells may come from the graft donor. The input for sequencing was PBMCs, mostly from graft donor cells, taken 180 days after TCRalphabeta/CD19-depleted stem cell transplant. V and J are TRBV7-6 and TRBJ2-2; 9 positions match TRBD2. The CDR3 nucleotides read TGTGCCAGCAGCTCTTCTTCTAGCGGGGAGAACACCGGGGAGCTGTTTTTT. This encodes CASSSSSSGENTGELFF.